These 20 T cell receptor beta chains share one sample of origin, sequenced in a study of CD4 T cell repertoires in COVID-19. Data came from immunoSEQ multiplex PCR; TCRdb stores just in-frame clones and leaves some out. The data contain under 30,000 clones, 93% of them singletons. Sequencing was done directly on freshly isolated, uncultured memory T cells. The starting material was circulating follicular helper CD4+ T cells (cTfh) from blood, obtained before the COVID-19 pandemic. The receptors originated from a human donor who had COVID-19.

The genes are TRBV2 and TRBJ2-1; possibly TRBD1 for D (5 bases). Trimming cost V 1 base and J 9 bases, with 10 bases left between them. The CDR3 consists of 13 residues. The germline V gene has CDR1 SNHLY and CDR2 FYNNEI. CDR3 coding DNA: TGTGCCAGCAGTGAAGTCGGGCAGGGTGAGCAGTTCTTC. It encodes CASSEVGQGEQFF.

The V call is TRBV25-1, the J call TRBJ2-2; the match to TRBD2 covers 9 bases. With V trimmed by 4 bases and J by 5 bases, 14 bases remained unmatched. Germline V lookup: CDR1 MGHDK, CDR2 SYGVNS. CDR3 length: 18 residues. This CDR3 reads CASSAQLTSGRKTGELFF. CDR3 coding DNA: TGTGCCAGCAGTGCTCAGCTTACTAGCGGGCGAAAGACCGGGGAGCTGTTTTTT.

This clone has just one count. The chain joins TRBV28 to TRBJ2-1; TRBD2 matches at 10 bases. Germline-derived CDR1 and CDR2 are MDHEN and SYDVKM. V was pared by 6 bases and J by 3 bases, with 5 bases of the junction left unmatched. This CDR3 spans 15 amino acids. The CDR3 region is CASRASSGSYNEQFF. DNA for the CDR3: TGTGCCAGCAGGGCATCTAGCGGGAGCTACAATGAGCAGTTCTTC.

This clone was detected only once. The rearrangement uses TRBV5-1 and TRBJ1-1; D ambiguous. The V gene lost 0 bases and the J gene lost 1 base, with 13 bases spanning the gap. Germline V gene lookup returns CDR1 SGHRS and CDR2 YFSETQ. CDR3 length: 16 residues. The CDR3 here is CASSLAGSGQNTEAFF. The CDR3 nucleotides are TGCGCCAGCAGCTTGGCGGGGTCAGGCCAGAACACTGAAGCTTTCTTT.

The CDR3 DNA sequence: TGTGCCAGCAGCTTAACGGGTTCGGGGGTGCCAACTAATGAAAAACTGTTTTTT. This gives the protein CASSLTGSGVPTNEKLFF. The chain uses TRBV5-4 and TRBJ1-4, with a possible D match to TRBD1 (5 bases). Germline CDR1 and CDR2: SGHNT and YYREEE (reference sequence). CDR3 length equals 18 residues. Trimming pared 2 bases from V and 0 bases from J, leaving 17 bases between.

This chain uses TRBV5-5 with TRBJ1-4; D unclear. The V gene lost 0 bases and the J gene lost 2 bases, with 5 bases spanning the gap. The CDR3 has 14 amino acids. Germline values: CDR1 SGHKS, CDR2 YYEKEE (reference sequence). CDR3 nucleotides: TGTGCCAGCAGCTTGGCAGTGACTAATGAAAAACTGTTTTTT. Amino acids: CASSLAVTNEKLFF. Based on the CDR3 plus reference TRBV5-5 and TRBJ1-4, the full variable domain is DAGVTQSPTHLIKTRGQQVTLRCSPISGHKSVSWYQQVLGQGPQFIFQYYEKEERGRGNFPDRFSARQFPNYSSELNVNALLLGDSALYLCASSLAVTNEKLFFGSGTQLSVL.

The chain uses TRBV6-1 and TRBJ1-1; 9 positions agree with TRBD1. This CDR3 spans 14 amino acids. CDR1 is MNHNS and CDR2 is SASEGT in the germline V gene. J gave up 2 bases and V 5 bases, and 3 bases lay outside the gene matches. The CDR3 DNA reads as TGTGCCAGCAGTTTGACAGGGGGAAACACTGAAGCTTTCTTT. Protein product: CASSLTGGNTEAFF.

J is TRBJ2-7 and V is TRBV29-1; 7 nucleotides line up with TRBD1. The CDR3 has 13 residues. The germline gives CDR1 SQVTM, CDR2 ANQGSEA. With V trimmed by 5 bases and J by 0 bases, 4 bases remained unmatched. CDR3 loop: CSVLPGGSYEQYF. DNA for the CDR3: TGCAGCGTTCTGCCAGGGGGCTCCTACGAGCAGTACTTC.

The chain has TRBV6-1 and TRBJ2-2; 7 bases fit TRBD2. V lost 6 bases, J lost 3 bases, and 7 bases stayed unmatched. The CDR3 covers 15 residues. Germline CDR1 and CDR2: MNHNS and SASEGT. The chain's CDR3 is CASSPSSGYTGELFF. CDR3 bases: TGTGCCAGCAGCCCCTCTAGCGGATACACCGGGGAGCTGTTTTTT.

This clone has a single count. Written as DNA, the CDR3 is TGTGCCACCAGCAGAGCGGCCTCGGGCTACGAGCAGTACTTC. Translated, it gives CATSRAASGYEQYF. The rearrangement uses TRBV15 and TRBJ2-7; D not resolved. V was shortened by 1 base and J by 3 bases, with 10 bases between the two germline ends. The germline V gene has CDR1 LNHNV and CDR2 YYDKDF (reference sequence). The CDR3 has 14 residues.

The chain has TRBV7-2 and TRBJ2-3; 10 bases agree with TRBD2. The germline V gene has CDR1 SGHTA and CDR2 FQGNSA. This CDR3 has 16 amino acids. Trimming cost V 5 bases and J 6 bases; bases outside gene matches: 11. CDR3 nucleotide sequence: TGTGCCAGCAGCCACGAAGCGGGAGGGCGGGGGGATACGCAGTATTTT. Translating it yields CASSHEAGGRGDTQYF. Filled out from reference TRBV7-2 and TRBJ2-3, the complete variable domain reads GAGVSQSPSNKVTEKGKDVELRCDPISGHTALYWYRQSLGQGLEFLIYFQGNSAPDKSGLPSDRFSAERTGGSVSTLTIQRTQQEDSAVYLCASSHEAGGRGDTQYFGPGTRLTVL.

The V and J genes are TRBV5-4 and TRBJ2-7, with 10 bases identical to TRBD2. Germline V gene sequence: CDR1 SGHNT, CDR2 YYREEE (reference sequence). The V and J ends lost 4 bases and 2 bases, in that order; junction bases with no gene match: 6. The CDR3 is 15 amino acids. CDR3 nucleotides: TGTGCCAGCAGCGTTGCAGCGGGAGGGCCCTACGAGCAGTACTTC. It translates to CASSVAAGGPYEQYF.

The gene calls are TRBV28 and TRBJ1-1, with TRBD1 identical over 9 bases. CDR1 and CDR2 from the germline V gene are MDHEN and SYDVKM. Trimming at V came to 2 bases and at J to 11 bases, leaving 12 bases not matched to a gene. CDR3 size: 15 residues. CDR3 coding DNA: TGTGCCAGCAGTTTAAGTGGAGTACAGGGGGCTAATGCTTTCTTT. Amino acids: CASSLSGVQGANAFF.

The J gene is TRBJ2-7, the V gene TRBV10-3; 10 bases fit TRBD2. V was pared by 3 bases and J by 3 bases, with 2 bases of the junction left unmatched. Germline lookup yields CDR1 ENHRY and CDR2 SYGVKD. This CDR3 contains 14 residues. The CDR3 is CAISDTSGVYEQYF. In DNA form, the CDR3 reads TGTGCCATCAGTGACACTAGCGGGGTCTACGAGCAGTACTTC.

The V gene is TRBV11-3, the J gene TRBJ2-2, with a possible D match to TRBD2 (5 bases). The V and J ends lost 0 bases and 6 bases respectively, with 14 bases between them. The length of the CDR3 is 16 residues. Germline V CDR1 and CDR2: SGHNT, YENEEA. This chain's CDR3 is CASSLDVVRGSGELFF. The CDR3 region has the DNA TGTGCCAGCAGCTTAGATGTCGTACGAGGGTCCGGGGAGCTGTTTTTT.

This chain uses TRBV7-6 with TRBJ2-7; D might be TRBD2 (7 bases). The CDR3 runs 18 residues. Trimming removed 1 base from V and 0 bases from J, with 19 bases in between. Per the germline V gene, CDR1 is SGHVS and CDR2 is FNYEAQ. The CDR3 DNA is TGTGCCAGCAGCTTAGATCTCGGCGGGGGCCGAAGCTCCTACGAGCAGTACTTC. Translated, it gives CASSLDLGGGRSSYEQYF. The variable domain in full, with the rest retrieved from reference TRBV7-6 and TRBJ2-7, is GAGVSQSPRYKVTKRGQDVALRCDPISGHVSLYWYRQALGQGPEFLTYFNYEAQQDKSGLPNDRFSAERPEGSISTLTIQRTEQRDSAMYRCASSLDLGGGRSSYEQYFGPGTRLTVT.

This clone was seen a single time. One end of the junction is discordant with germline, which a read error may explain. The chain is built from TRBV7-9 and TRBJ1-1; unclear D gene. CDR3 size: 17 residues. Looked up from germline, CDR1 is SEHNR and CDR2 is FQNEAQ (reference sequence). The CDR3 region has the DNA TGTGCCAGCAGCTTAGGATTGCAGAACCGGGTGAACACTGAGGCTTTCTTT. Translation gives CASSLGLQNRVNTEAFF.

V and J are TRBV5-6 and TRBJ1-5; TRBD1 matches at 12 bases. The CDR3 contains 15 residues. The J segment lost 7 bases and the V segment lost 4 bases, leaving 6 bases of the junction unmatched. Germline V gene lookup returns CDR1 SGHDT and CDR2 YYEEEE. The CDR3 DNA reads TGTGCCAGCAGCGAAGGGACAGGGGGCCCCCAGCCCCAGCATTTT. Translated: CASSEGTGGPQPQHF.

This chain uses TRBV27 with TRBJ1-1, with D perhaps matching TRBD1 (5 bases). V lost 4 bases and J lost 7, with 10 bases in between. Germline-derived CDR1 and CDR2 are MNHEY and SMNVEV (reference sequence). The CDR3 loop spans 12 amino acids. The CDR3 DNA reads TGTGCCAGCAGTTCACAGCAGGGTGAAGCTTTCTTT. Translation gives CASSSQQGEAFF.

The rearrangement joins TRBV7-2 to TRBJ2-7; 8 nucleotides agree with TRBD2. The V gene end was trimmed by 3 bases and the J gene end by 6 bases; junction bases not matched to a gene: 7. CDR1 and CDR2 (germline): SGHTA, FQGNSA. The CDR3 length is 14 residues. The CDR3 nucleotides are TGTGCCAGCAGCTTGAACCGGGGGGGCCGCGAGCAGTACTTC. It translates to CASSLNRGGREQYF.